These 10 T cell receptor beta chains share one sample of origin, sequenced in a study of identical twins. TCRdb re-analysed the 5' RACE reads in MiXCR, keeping a single row per CDR3 protein. The table has 350,000 to 400,000 distinct CDR3 sequences, 9% to 10% seen once. Specimen: naive T cells sorted from blood. These receptors were obtained from a woman in her fifties or sixties in good health.

This clonotype came up many times. The genes are TRBV20-1 and TRBJ2-3, with D perhaps matching TRBD2 (6 bases). Germline-derived CDR1 and CDR2 are DFQATT and SNEGSKA (reference sequence). V lost 1 base and J lost 0, with 11 bases in between. There are 15 residues in the CDR3. The DNA of the CDR3 is TGCAGTGCTAGAGTCCCTAGCGTTAGCACAGATACGCAGTATTTT. As protein: CSARVPSVSTDTQYF.

The CDR3 spells CACSRDRDSPLHF. CDR3 sequence (DNA): TGTGCCTGTAGCCGGGACAGGGATTCACCCCTCCACTTT. The chain employs TRBV30 and TRBJ1-6, with 9 bases that match TRBD1. In germline, CDR1 is GTSNPN, CDR2 SVGIG (reference sequence). The CDR3 runs to 13 residues. J gave up 8 bases and V 6 bases, and 5 bases lay outside the gene matches.

This clonotype was detected many times. The chain employs TRBV12-3 or TRBV12-4 and TRBJ2-4, with D unclear. This CDR3 contains 13 residues. V shed 2 bases and J shed 4 bases, with 6 bases lying between them. CDR3 in amino acids: CASSLTAKNIQYF. DNA of the CDR3: TGTGCCAGCAGTTTAACAGCTAAAAACATTCAGTACTTC.

The chain is built from TRBV12-3 or TRBV12-4 and TRBJ2-1, with 12 bases fitting TRBD2. The CDR3 sequence is 16 residues long. V shed 2 bases and J 4 bases; nucleotides not matched to a gene: 3. This CDR3 reads CASSLLAGGGYNEQFF. The CDR3 DNA is TGTGCCAGCAGTTTACTAGCGGGAGGGGGATACAATGAGCAGTTCTTC.

The gene calls are TRBV7-2 and TRBJ2-7, with 11 bases lining up with TRBD2. J gave up 0 bases and V 5 bases, and 6 bases lay outside the gene matches. In germline, CDR1 is SGHTA, CDR2 FQGNSA. The CDR3 sequence is 16 residues long. The CDR3 nucleotides are TGTGCCAGCAGCACTAGTCTAGCGGGAGGCTCCTACGAGCAGTACTTC. Encoded protein: CASSTSLAGGSYEQYF. Using reference TRBV7-2 and TRBJ2-7 for the parts outside the CDR3, the full variable domain is GAGVSQSPSNKVTEKGKDVELRCDPISGHTALYWYRQSLGQGLEFLIYFQGNSAPDKSGLPSDRFSAERTGGSVSTLTIQRTQQEDSAVYLCASSTSLAGGSYEQYFGPGTRLTVT.

The rearrangement joins TRBV5-5 to TRBJ2-4; 9 bases are a match to TRBD2. The junction had 8 bases not matched to a gene; V was cut back by 0 bases and J by 7 bases. The germline V gene has CDR1 SGHKS and CDR2 YYEKEE (reference sequence). The length of the CDR3 is 16 residues. CDR3 sequence: CASSLAGLAGSNIQYF. The CDR3 coding sequence is TGTGCCAGCAGCTTGGCAGGCCTAGCGGGAAGCAACATTCAGTACTTC.

V gene TRBV9 combines with J gene TRBJ2-3; 8 bases line up with TRBD2. Germline loops: CDR1 SGDLS, CDR2 YYNGEE. The CDR3 extends over 15 amino acids. After removal of 0 bases from V and 6 bases from J, the junction contained 6 bases not matched to a gene. The CDR3 nucleotides are TGTGCCAGCAGCGTAGCCGGCGGGAGGTGGGATACGCAGTATTTT. Translation gives CASSVAGGRWDTQYF.

At least ten counts were recorded for this clonotype. The chain joins TRBV5-1 to TRBJ2-1; D could derive from TRBD1 or TRBD2 (5 bases each). The CDR3 is 13 residues long. Trimming pared 0 bases from V and 8 bases from J, leaving 9 bases between. Germline V gene sequence: CDR1 SGHRS, CDR2 YFSETQ. The CDR3 nucleotides are TGCGCCAGCAGCTTGGGTGGGGGTTATGAGCAGTTCTTC. It codes for CASSLGGGYEQFF.

The chain links TRBV4-1 to TRBJ2-3, with TRBD1 as a possible D gene (5 bases). Germline V gene sequence: CDR1 MGHRA, CDR2 YSYEKL. The V end was cut by 3 bases, the J end by 6 bases, with 16 bases between. The CDR3 has 15 amino acids. CDR3 coding DNA: TGCGCCAGCAGCCAGACCCAACGGACACCCGATACGCAGTATTTT. Protein sequence: CASSQTQRTPDTQYF.

This clonotype was detected a few times. The chain links TRBV25-1 to TRBJ2-1; maybe TRBD2 (6 bases). This CDR3 has 13 amino acids. Trimming removed 3 bases at V and 7 bases at J, with 10 bases between. Germline CDR1 and CDR2: MGHDK and SYGVNS. The CDR3 bases are TGTGCCAGCAGTGATTGGAGGGTGAATGAGCAGTTCTTC. This encodes CASSDWRVNEQFF. Full variable domain (remainder filled in from reference TRBV25-1 and TRBJ2-1): EADIYQTPRYLVIGTGKKITLECSQTMGHDKMYWYQQDPGMELHLIHYSYGVNSTEKGDLSSESTVSRIRTEHFPLTLESARPSHTSQYLCASSDWRVNEQFFGPGTRLTVL.